In its sample, the clone carrying this TCR beta chain was seen once. Looked up from germline, CDR1 is SGHTA and CDR2 is FQGTGA. V was clipped by 1 base and J by 2 bases; unmatched bases: 3. This CDR3 is built from 16 residues. Clones were read by immunoSEQ multiplex PCR, and TCRdb kept only the in-frame ones, dropping some. Counted here are 100,000 to 140,000 clones, 85% to 95% occurring once; the ten biggest clones make up roughly 0.78%. This sample is part of a study of T cell changes during pregnancy in multiple sclerosis. The chain employs TRBV7-3 and TRBJ2-1; TRBD1 agrees at 9 bases. The sequence derives from a female donor in good health, enrolled as a control in a pregnancy study. The sequencing used peripheral blood, collected in the third trimester of pregnancy. CDR3 in amino acids: CASSLMGQGTYNEQFF. The CDR3 nucleotides are TGTGCCAGCAGCTTAATGGGACAGGGTACCTACAATGAGCAGTTCTTC.